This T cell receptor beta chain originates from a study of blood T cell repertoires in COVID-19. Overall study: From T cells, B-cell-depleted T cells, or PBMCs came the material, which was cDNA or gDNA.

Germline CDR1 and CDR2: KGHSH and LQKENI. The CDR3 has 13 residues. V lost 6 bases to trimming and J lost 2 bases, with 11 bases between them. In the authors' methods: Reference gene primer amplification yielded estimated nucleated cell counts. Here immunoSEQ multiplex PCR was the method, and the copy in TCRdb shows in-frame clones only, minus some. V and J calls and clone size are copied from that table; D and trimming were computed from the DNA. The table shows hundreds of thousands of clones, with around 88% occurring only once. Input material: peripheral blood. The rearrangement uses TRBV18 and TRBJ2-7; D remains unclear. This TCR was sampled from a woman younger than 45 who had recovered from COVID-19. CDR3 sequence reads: CASSESRAYEQYF. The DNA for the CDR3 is TGTGCCAGCTCGGAGTCCCGGGCCTACGAGCAGTACTTC.